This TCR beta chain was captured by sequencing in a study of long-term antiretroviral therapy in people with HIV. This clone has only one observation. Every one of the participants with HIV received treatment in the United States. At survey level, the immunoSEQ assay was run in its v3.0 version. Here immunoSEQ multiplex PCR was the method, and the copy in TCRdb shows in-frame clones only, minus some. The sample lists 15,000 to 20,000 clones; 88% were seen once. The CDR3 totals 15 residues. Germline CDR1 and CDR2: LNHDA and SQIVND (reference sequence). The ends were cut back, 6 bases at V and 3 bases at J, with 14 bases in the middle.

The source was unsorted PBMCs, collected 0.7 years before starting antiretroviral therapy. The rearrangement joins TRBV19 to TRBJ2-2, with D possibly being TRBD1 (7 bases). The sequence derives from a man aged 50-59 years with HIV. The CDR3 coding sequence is TGTGCCAGTAGCAGGCAGGGGGGCTACACCGGGGAGCTGTTTTTT. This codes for CASSRQGGYTGELFF.